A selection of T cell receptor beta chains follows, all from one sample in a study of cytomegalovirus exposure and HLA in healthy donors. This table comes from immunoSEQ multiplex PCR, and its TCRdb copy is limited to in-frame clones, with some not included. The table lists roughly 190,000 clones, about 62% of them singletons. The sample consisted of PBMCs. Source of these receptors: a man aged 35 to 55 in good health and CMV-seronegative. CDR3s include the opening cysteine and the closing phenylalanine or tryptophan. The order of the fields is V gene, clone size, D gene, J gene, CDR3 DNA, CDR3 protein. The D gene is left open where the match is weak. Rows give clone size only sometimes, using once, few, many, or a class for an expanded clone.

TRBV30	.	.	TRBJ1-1	TGTGCCTGGGGTATGTGGGGGCCTGAAGCTTTCTTT	CAWGMWGPEAFF
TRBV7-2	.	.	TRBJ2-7	TGTGCCAGCAGCTTAGCGTTTGGGGGCTCCTACGAGCAGTACTTT	CASSLAFGGSYEQYF
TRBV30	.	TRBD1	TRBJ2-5	TGTGCCTGGAGCAAACAGGGGGGAGGAGAGACCCAGTACTTC	CAWSKQGGGETQYF
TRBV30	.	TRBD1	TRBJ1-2	TGTGCCTGGACCCTCGACAGGGGTGGCTACACCTTC	CAWTLDRGGYTF
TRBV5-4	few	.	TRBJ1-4	TGTGCCAGCAGCTATAATCCACGGGGGGCGAATGAAAAACTGTTTTTT	CASSYNPRGANEKLFF
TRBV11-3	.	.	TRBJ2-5	TGTGCCAGCAGCTCAGGGGAGACCCAGTACTTC	CASSSGETQYF
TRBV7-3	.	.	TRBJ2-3	TGTGCCAGCAGCTTACAGGGGCCTAGCACAGATACGCAGTATTTT	CASSLQGPSTDTQYF
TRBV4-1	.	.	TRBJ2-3	TGCGCCAGCAGCCAAGGGACAGTCACAGATACGCAGTATTTT	CASSQGTVTDTQYF
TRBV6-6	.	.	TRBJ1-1	TGTGCCAGCACGACCGAGGGTTATGGCACTGAAGCTTTCTTT	CASTTEGYGTEAFF
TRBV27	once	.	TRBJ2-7	TGTGCCAGCAGTTTCCTACAGGGCGCCTACGAGCAGTACTTC	CASSFLQGAYEQYF
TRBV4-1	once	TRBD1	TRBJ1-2	TGCGCCAGCAGCCAAGGACAGGGGGCGGCCTATGGCTACACCTTC	CASSQGQGAAYGYTF
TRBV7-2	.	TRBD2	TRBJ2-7	TGTGCCAGCAGCCCACCCTCAGCGGGAGGGAGGAACGAGCAGTACTTC	CASSPPSAGGRNEQYF
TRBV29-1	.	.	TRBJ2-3	TGCAGCGTTGAATCAGGCAGCACAGATACGCAGTATTTT	CSVESGSTDTQYF
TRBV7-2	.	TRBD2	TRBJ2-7	TGTGCCAGCAGCTCCGTCGGGGGGGCGCAGTACTTC	CASSSVGGAQYF
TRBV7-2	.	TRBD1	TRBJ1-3	TGTGCCAGCAGTTTCCAGGACACAGGGGTTGGAAACACCATATATTTT	CASSFQDTGVGNTIYF
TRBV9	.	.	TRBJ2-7	TGTGCCAGCAGCGTAGCGGAGGGGCGGACTCTCACCGAGCAGTACTTC	CASSVAEGRTLTEQYF
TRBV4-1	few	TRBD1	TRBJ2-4	TGCGCCAGCAGCCAAGATAGTCAGGGGGCGAACATTCAGTACTTC	CASSQDSQGANIQYF
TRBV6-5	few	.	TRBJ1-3	TGTGCCAGCAGTTACGGCGGAACTGGAAACACCATATATTTT	CASSYGGTGNTIYF
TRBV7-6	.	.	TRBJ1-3	TGTGCCAGCAGCTTAGGGGTCAGGCCTGGCGCTGGAAACACCATATATTTT	CASSLGVRPGAGNTIYF
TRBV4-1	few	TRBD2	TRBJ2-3	TGCGCCAGCAGCAAACTAGCGGGAGACACAGATACGCAGTATTTT	CASSKLAGDTDTQYF
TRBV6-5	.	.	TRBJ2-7	TGTGCCAGCAGTCCGCCTCTGGGCGAGCAGTACTTC	CASSPPLGEQYF
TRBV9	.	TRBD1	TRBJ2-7	TGTGCCAGCAGCGCGGACAGGGGTTACGAGCAGTACTTC	CASSADRGYEQYF
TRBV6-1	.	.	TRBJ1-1	TGTGCCACGACGCGGGGGCGGACGGGGTCTGAAGCTTTCTTT	CATTRGRTGSEAFF
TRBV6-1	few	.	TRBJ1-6	TGTGCCAGCAGTGACTCACTGGATAATTCACCCCTCCACTTT	CASSDSLDNSPLHF
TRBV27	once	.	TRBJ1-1	TGTGCCAGCAGTTTCTCGGTTCTAACGAACACTGAAGCTTTCTTT	CASSFSVLTNTEAFF
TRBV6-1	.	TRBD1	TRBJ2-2	TGTGCCAGCGTCAGGGGGATGTACACCGGGGAGCTGTTTTTT	CASVRGMYTGELFF
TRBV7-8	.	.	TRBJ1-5	TGTGCCAGCAGCTTTCAGGGAATCAATCAGCCCCAGCATTTT	CASSFQGINQPQHF
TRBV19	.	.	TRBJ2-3	TGTGCCAGCAGGAAACGGGGGAGCACAGATACGCAGTATTTT	CASRKRGSTDTQYF
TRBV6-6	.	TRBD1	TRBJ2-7	TGTGCCAGCAGACCGGGACAGGGTGGCTACGAGCAGTACTTC	CASRPGQGGYEQYF
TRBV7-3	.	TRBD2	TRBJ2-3	TGTGCCAGCAGCTTCTCTAGCGGGGTTAGTGTAGATACGCAGTATTTT	CASSFSSGVSVDTQYF
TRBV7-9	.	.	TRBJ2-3	TGTGCCAGCATCCCCCCGCCAGGCCAGGACACAGATACGCAGTATTTT	CASIPPPGQDTDTQYF
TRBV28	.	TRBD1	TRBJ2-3	TGTGCCAGCAGTTTTGGGACAGGGGCGAGATACACAGATACGCAGTATTTT	CASSFGTGARYTDTQYF
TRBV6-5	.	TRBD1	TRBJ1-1	TGTGCCAGCAGAGGCAGGGGGAAAACTGAAGCTTTCTTT	CASRGRGKTEAFF
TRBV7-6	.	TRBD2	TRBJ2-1	TGTGCCAGCAGCCAAGGGGCTGCGTTCTACCGACTAGCGGGGTCTAATGAGCAGTTCTTC	CASSQGAAFYRLAGSNEQFF
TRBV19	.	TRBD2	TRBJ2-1	TGTGCCAGTAGAGACCCGGGACTAGGTCAGGATGAGCAGTTCTTC	CASRDPGLGQDEQFF
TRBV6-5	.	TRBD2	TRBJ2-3	TGTGCCAGCAGTCTCGGACTAGGGGAGGCAGATACGCAGTATTTT	CASSLGLGEADTQYF
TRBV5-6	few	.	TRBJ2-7	TGTGCCAGCAGCACCAAGACAGAAACGATCTACGAGCAGTACTTC	CASSTKTETIYEQYF
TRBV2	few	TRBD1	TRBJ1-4	TGTGCCGGAGACAGGGGGCCTAATGAAAAACTGTTTTTT	CAGDRGPNEKLFF
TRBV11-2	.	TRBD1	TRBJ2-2	TGTGCCAGCAGCTCCGGGACAGGGGGCCTGGCCGGGGAGCTGTTTTTT	CASSSGTGGLAGELFF
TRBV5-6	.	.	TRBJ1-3	TGTGCCAGCAGCTTTCGGGACTCTGGAAACACCATATATTTT	CASSFRDSGNTIYF
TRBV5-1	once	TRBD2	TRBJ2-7	TGCGCCAGCAGCACCGAGGGACTAGCGGGAAATGAAGGCGAGCAGTACTTC	CASSTEGLAGNEGEQYF
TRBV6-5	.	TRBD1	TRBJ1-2	TGTGCCAGCAGCCGGGCCGGACAGGGAGAAGGCTACACCTTC	CASSRAGQGEGYTF
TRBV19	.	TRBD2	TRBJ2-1	TGTGCCAGTAGTATCCTTGGTAGCGGGAGGAATGAGCAGTTCTTC	CASSILGSGRNEQFF
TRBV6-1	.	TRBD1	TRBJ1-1	TGTGCCAGCAGCCCGAGACAGGGCGACTACACTGAAGCTTTCTTT	CASSPRQGDYTEAFF
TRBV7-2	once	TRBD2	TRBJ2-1	TGTGCCAGCAGCCCGACTAGCGGTAGACCTAATGAGCAGTTCTTC	CASSPTSGRPNEQFF
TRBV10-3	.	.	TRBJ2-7	TGTGCCATCAGTGAGGGATTGGGACTGGGGGATTCCTACGAGCAGTACTTC	CAISEGLGLGDSYEQYF
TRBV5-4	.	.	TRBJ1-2	TGTGCCAGCAGCTCCCCCTCTAACAGGGAGGGCTACACCTTC	CASSSPSNREGYTF
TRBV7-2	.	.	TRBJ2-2	TGTGCCAGCAGCCCCTTAGGCCCAGGAACCGGGGAGCTGTTTTTT	CASSPLGPGTGELFF
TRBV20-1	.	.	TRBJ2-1	TGCAGTGCTCTCGGGGAGGATGAGCAGTTCTTC	CSALGEDEQFF
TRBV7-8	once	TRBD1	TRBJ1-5	TGTGCCAGCAGCTTAGGACAGGGATATCAGCCCCAGCATTTT	CASSLGQGYQPQHF
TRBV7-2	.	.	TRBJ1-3	TGTGCCAGCAAACAGGAAGCACAAGTTCCTGGAAACACCATATATTTT	CASKQEAQVPGNTIYF
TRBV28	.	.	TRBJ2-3	TGTGCCAGCAGTCCCCAGGAGGTTGGGACAGATACGCAGTATTTT	CASSPQEVGTDTQYF
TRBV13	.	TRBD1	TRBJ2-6	TGTGCCAGCAGCTCCAGGGGGCCGGGGGCCAACGTCCTGACTTTC	CASSSRGPGANVLTF
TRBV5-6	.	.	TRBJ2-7	TGTGCCAGCAGCTTTTCCCTTGGAGAACCGTACGAGCAGTACTTC	CASSFSLGEPYEQYF